Listed here are 8 T cell receptor beta chains from one sample, sequenced in a study of response to subunit inactivated influenza vaccine. Each CDR3 protein is one row after TCRdb ran MiXCR on the RT-PCR reads. Of under 800,000 distinct CDR3 sequences in the sample, roughly 14% were seen once. The sequences come from PBMCs from blood, collected roughly 15 days before vaccination. The receptors come from a man aged 50 or older who received an inactivated influenza vaccine.

The V call is TRBV7-2, the J call TRBJ2-5; no clear D. CDR1 is SGHTA, CDR2 FQGNSA, per germline. V was shortened by 2 bases and J by 5 bases, with 6 bases between the two germline ends. The CDR3 totals 12 residues. The CDR3 sequence is CASSLPYETQYF. CDR3 DNA sequence: TGTGCCAGCAGCTTACCCTACGAGACCCAGTACTTC.

V and J are TRBV27 and TRBJ2-6; tentatively, D is TRBD2 (5 bases). Germline CDR1 MNHEY, CDR2 SMNVEV (reference sequence). V was clipped by 10 bases and J by 1 base, with 11 bases between them. There are 14 residues in the CDR3. The DNA of the CDR3 is TGTGCCACCGGGCGGGTATCTGGGGCCAACGTCCTGACTTTC. It is translated as CATGRVSGANVLTF.

This clonotype has only a few counts. The chain combines TRBV6-2 or TRBV6-3 with TRBJ2-5; 9 nucleotides line up with TRBD2. The CDR3 spans 16 residues. V was pared by 2 bases and J by 7 bases, with 11 bases of the junction left unmatched. Germline lookup yields CDR1 MNHEY and CDR2 SVGEGT. DNA of the CDR3: TGTGCCAGCAGTTACCGATCGCGGGAGGGCCGGGTGACCCAGTACTTC. Its protein is CASSYRSREGRVTQYF.

The rearrangement uses TRBV20-1 and TRBJ2-7; no reliable D call. Trimming shortened V by 7 bases and J by 3 bases, and 13 bases separated the two germline ends. The CDR3 is 12 residues long. Germline CDR1 reads DFQATT; CDR2 reads SNEGSKA (reference sequence). The CDR3 region is CSGAPHSYEQYF. CDR3 coding DNA: TGCAGTGGGGCTCCTCACAGCTACGAGCAGTACTTC.

V gene TRBV12-3 or TRBV12-4 combines with J gene TRBJ2-3; 7 nucleotides line up with TRBD1. The CDR3 covers 15 residues. Trimming cost V 5 bases and J 2 bases; bases outside gene matches: 7. Written as DNA, the CDR3 is TGTGCCAGCAGTCACAGGGGATATACCACAGATACGCAGTATTTT. It is translated as CASSHRGYTTDTQYF.

The V and J genes are TRBV6-2 or TRBV6-3 and TRBJ2-7; TRBD2 is a possible D gene (6 bases). With 4 bases removed from V and 6 bases from J, the gap between germline ends came to 19 bases. From germline, CDR1 is MNHEY and CDR2 SVGEGT. This CDR3 comprises 15 residues. This chain's CDR3 is CASSFRGLHSLEQYF. The CDR3 nucleotides are TGTGCCAGCAGTTTCCGGGGACTCCACTCTCTCGAGCAGTACTTC.

There are a few counts of this clonotype. The rearrangement uses TRBV14 and TRBJ2-2; D may be TRBD1 (5 bases). V gave up 0 bases and J gave up 3 bases, with 14 bases separating them. Germline-derived CDR1 and CDR2 are SGHDN and FVKESK. This CDR3 comprises 17 residues. The CDR3 bases are TGTGCCAGCAGCCAAGAAGCAGGGAATTCCTACACCGGGGAGCTGTTTTTT. This translates into CASSQEAGNSYTGELFF.

This clonotype was counted only a few times. The chain employs TRBV27 and TRBJ2-5, with D possibly TRBD1 on 5 matching bases. The germline V gene has CDR1 MNHEY and CDR2 SMNVEV (reference sequence). The CDR3 length is 14 residues. The V gene lost 5 bases and the J gene lost 4 bases, with 14 bases spanning the gap. The CDR3 sequence: CASSMSRGPETQYF. The CDR3 DNA is TGTGCCAGCAGTATGAGTAGGGGTCCAGAGACCCAGTACTTC.